Described below is a single TCR beta chain sequence and its context. The germline V and J ends were trimmed by 5 bases and 0 bases, with 12 bases remaining between them. Per the germline V gene, CDR1 is SGHNT and CDR2 is YYREEE (reference sequence). The CDR3 runs 15 residues. The data originate from a study of beta chain features in type 1 diabetes. cDNA synthesis used the whole RNA isolate, giving expressed TCRB sequences. Produced via immunoSEQ multiplex PCR; TCRdb's table is partial and in-frame only. Among 900,000 or so clones, 15% to 20% were seen once, and the ten largest hold 0.023%. The sequence came from a woman younger than 30 in good health. Sequencing input: naive CD4+ T cells from blood. The rearrangement uses TRBV5-4 and TRBJ2-1; weak D call: TRBD2 (6 bases). In nucleotides, the CDR3 is TGTGCCAGCAGTTATAGCGGAGCCTCCTACAATGAGCAGTTCTTC. It specifies CASSYSGASYNEQFF.